This TCR beta chain originates from a study of cytomegalovirus exposure and HLA in healthy donors. With 60 Vbeta and 13 Jbeta primers, the PCR was carried out. Profiling relied on immunoSEQ multiplex PCR, and the TCRdb table lists in-frame clones only, not all of them. The sample includes 110,000 or so clones, approximately 80% seen only once; the top ten take 1.5% to 2%. With regard to this clone: Its antigen is not known.

The study, taken as a whole, reports: Listed as cytomegalovirus-associated were around 160 TCR beta chains. Most CMV-associated TCR beta chains were later found to appear HLA-restricted.

Between the trimmed V and J ends, which lost 8 bases and 0 bases, there was a span of 10 bases. Germline-derived CDR1 and CDR2 are SNHLY and FYNNEI. The CDR3 totals 13 residues. The gene calls are TRBV2 and TRBJ1-1; D call uncertain. The TCR sequence derives from a man aged 40-49 years in good health and CMV-seronegative. Sequencing used PBMCs. The CDR3 protein is CASSKGVNTEAFF. Written as DNA, the CDR3 is TGTGCCAGCTCAAAGGGAGTGAACACTGAAGCTTTCTTT.